The T cell receptor beta chain described here comes from a study of control samples from healthy donors and cancer patients. Method: immunoSEQ multiplex PCR; TCRdb's copy keeps in-frame clones and lacks some. The sample has some 190,000 clones, 91% seen once. This clone has only a few counts. The V gene's germline CDR1 is SGHTA and CDR2 FQGNSA. Trimming took 5 bases from V and 8 from J; bases not matched to a gene: 7. This CDR3 region has 13 residues. The chain joins TRBV7-2 to TRBJ2-3; 7 nucleotides match TRBD1. The sequence was obtained from a young man in good health. The sequenced sample was blood. CDR3 region: CASSMTGSATQYF. The CDR3 DNA reads TGTGCCAGCAGCATGACAGGGTCCGCTACGCAGTATTTT.